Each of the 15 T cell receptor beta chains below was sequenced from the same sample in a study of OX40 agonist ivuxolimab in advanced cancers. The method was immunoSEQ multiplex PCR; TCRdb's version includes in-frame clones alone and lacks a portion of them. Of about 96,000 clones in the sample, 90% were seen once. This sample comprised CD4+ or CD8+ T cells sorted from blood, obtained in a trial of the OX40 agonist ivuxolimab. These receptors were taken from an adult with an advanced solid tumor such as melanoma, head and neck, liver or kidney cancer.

The CDR3 spells CASSFYRGGYTF. In DNA form, the CDR3 reads TGTGCCAGCAGTTTTTATCGGGGTGGCTACACCTTC. This sequence joins TRBV7-2 and TRBJ1-2; unclear D gene. Germline V CDR1 and CDR2: SGHTA, FQGNSA. The length of the CDR3 is 12 residues. Trimming took off 6 bases at V and 7 bases at J, with 12 bases between the two ends.

The CDR3 DNA sequence: TGCGCCAGCAGCCGGGGACTAGCGGGGAGCTCCTACAATGAGCAGTTCTTC. Residues: CASSRGLAGSSYNEQFF. This chain joins TRBV4-1 and TRBJ2-1, with 13 bases fitting TRBD2. The CDR3 runs to 17 residues. The V and J ends lost 4 bases and 0 bases, in that order; junction bases with no gene match: 3. CDR1 and CDR2 from the germline V gene are MGHRA and YSYEKL.

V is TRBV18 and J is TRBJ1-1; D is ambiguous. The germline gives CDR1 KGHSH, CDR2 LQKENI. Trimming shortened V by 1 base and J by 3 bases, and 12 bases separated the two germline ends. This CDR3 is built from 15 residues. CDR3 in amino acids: CASSPQFGFDTEAFF. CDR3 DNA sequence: TGTGCCAGCTCACCACAGTTTGGGTTTGACACTGAAGCTTTCTTT.

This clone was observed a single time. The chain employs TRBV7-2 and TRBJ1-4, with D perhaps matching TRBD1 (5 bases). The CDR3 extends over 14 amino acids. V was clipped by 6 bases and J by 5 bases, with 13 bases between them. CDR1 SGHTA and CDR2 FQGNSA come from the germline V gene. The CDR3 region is CASSRQSKNEKLFF. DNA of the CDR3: TGTGCCAGCAGTAGACAGAGCAAAAATGAAAAACTGTTTTTT.

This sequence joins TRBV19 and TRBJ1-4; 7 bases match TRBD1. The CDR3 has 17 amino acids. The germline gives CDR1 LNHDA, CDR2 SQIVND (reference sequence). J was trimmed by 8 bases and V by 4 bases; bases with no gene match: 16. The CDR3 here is CASSSYRGGQPREKLFF. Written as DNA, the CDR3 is TGTGCCAGTAGTAGCTACCGAGGGGGACAGCCGAGGGAAAAACTGTTTTTT. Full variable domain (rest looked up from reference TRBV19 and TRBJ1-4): DGGITQSPKYLFRKEGQNVTLSCEQNLNHDAMYWYRQDPGQGLRLIYYSQIVNDFQKGDIAEGYSVSREKKESFPLTVTSAQKNPTAFYLCASSSYRGGQPREKLFFGSGTQLSVL.

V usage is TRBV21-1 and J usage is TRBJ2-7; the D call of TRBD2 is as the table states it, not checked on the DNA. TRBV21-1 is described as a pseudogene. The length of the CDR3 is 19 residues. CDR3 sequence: CASSKAVTSGRAGPSEQYF. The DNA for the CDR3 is TGTGCCAGCAGCAAAGCCGTGACTAGCGGGAGGGCCGGACCTAGCGAGCAGTACTTC.

CDR3 nucleotides: TGTGCCAGCAGCTGGAGGACACGTTATAGCAATCAGCCCCAGCATTTT. Translated, it gives CASSWRTRYSNQPQHF. The chain couples TRBV5-8 to TRBJ1-5, with D maybe TRBD1 (5 bases). This CDR3 region has 16 residues. Germline CDR1 and CDR2: SGHTS and YDEGEE. The V gene lost 3 bases and the J gene lost 0 bases, with 13 bases spanning the gap.

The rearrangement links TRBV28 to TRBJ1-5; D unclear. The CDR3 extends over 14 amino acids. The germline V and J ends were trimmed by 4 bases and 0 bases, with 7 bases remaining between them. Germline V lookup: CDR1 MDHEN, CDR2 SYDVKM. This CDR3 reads CASSSYSSNQPQHF. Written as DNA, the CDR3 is TGTGCCAGCAGTTCATACAGTAGCAATCAGCCCCAGCATTTT.

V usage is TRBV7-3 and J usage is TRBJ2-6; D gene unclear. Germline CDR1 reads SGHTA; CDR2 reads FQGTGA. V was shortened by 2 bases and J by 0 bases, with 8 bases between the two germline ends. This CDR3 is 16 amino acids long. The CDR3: CASSLGVSSGANVLTF. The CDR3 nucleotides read TGTGCCAGCAGCTTAGGGGTCAGCTCTGGGGCCAACGTCCTGACTTTC.

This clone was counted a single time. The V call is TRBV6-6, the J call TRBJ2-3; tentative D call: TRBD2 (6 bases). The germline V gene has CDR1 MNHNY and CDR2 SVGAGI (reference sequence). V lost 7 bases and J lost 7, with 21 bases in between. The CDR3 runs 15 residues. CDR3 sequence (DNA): TGTGCCAGCAAAGAAGGGCGGGACCGCCCGCATACGCAGTATTTT. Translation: CASKEGRDRPHTQYF.

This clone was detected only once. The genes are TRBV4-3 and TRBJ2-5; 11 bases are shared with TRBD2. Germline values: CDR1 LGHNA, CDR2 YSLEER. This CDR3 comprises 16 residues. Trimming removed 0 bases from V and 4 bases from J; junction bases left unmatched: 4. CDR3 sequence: CASSQDALAGGETQYF. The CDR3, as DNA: TGCGCCAGCAGCCAAGATGCCCTAGCGGGAGGAGAGACCCAGTACTTC.

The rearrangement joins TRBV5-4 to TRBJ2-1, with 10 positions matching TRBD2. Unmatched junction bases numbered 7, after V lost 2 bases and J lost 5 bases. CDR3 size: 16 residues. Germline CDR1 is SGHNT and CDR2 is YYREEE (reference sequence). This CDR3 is CASSFGAGGPNNEQFF. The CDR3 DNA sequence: TGTGCCAGCAGCTTTGGAGCGGGAGGGCCTAACAATGAGCAGTTCTTC.

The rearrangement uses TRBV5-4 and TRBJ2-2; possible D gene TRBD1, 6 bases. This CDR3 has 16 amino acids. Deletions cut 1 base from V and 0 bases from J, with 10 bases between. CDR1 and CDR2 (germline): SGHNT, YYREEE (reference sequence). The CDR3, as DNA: TGTGCCAGCAGCTTGTGGACAGTATCGAACACCGGGGAGCTGTTTTTT. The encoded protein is CASSLWTVSNTGELFF.

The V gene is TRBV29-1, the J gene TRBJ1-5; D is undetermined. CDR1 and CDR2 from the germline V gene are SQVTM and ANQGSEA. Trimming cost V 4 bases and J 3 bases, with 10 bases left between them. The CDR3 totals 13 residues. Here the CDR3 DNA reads TGCAGCGTTGCCGGAGGCCCCAATCAGCCCCAGCATTTT. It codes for CSVAGGPNQPQHF. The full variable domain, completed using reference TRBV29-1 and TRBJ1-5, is SAVISQKPSRDICQRGTSLTIQCQVDSQVTMMFWYRQQPGQSLTLIATANQGSEATYESGFVIDKFPISRPNLTFSTLTVSNMSPEDSSIYLCSVAGGPNQPQHFGDGTRLSIL.

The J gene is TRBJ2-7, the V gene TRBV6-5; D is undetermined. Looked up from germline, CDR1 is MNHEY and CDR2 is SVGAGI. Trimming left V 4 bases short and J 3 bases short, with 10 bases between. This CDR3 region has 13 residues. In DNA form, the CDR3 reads TGTGCCAGCAGTTTCGGCAGCAACTACGAGCAGTACTTC. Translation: CASSFGSNYEQYF.